The clone carrying this T cell receptor (beta chain) was found a few times. The antigen remains unidentified. TCRdb used MiXCR to reprocess the 5' RACE reads, holding one entry per CDR3 protein. This sample has about 220,000 distinct CDR3 sequences, with less than 3.5% found just once. The data are from a study of T cells after yellow fever vaccination. Broader study findings: The appearance of a small share of clonotypes in both CD4 and CD8 compartments was observed.

The receptor comes from a man between 18 and 35 years old who received the YFV17D yellow fever vaccine. Sequenced material: CD4+ T cells sorted from PBMCs, taken 10 days after the yellow fever booster vaccination.

The CDR3 sequence: CASTVGGSSGANVLTF. The CDR3 DNA sequence: TGCGCCAGCACGGTTGGAGGCTCCTCTGGGGCCAACGTCCTGACTTTC. The gene calls are TRBV5-1 and TRBJ2-6; D possibly corresponds to TRBD2 (5 bases). CDR3 size: 16 residues. Trimming removed 6 bases at V and 0 bases at J, with 13 bases between. Germline-derived CDR1 and CDR2 are SGHRS and YFSETQ.